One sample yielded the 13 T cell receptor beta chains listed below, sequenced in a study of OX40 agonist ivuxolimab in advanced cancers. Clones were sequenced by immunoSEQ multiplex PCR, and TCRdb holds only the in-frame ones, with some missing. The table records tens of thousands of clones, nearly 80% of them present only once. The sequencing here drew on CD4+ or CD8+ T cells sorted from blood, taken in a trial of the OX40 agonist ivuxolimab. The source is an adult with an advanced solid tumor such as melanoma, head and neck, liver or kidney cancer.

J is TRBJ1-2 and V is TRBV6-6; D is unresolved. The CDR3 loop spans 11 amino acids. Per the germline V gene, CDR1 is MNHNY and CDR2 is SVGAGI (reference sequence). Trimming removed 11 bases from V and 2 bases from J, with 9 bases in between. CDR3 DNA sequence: TGTGCCGCCAGGCTGAACTATGGCTACACCTTC. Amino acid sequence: CAARLNYGYTF.

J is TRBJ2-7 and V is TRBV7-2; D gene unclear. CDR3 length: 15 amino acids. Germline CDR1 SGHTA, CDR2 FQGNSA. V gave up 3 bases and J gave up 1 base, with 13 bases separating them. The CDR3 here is CASSFTLGWSYEQYF. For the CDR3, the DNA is TGTGCCAGCAGCTTTACCCTGGGGTGGTCCTACGAGCAGTACTTC. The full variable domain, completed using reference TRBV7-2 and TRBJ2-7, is GAGVSQSPSNKVTEKGKDVELRCDPISGHTALYWYRQSLGQGLEFLIYFQGNSAPDKSGLPSDRFSAERTGGSVSTLTIQRTQQEDSAVYLCASSFTLGWSYEQYFGPGTRLTVT.

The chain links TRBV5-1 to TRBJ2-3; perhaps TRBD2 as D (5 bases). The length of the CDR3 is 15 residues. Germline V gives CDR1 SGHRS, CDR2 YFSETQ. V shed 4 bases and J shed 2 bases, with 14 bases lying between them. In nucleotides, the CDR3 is TGCGCCAGCAGCCTGGGCCCGGGGAACACAGATACGCAGTATTTT. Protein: CASSLGPGNTDTQYF.

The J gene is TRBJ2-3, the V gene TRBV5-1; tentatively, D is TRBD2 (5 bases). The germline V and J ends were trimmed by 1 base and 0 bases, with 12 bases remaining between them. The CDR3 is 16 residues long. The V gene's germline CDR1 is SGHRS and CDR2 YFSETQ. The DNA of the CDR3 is TGCGCCAGCAGCTTGATCGGGGAGCGGAGCACAGATACGCAGTATTTT. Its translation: CASSLIGERSTDTQYF. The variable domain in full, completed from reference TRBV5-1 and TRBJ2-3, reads KAGVTQTPRYLIKTRGQQVTLSCSPISGHRSVSWYQQTPGQGLQFLFEYFSETQRNKGNFPGRFSGRQFSNSRSEMNVSTLELGDSALYLCASSLIGERSTDTQYFGPGTRLTVL.

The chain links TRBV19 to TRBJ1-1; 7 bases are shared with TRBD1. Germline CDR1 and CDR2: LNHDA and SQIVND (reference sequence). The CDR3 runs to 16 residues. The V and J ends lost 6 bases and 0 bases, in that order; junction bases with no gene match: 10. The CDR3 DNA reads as TGTGCCAGTAGGGCGACTGCCGGGACAGTGAACACTGAAGCTTTCTTT. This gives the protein CASRATAGTVNTEAFF.

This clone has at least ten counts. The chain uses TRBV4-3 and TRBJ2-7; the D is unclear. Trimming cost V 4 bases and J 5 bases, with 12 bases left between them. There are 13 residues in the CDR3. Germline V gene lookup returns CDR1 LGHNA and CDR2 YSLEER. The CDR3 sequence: CASSRLTADEQYF. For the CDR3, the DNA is TGCGCCAGCAGCCGGCTAACTGCAGACGAGCAGTACTTC.

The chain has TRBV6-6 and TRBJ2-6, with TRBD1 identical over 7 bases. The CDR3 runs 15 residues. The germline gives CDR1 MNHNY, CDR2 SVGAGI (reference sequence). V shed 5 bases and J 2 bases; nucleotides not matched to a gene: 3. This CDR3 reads CASSPQGAGANVLTF. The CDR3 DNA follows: TGTGCCAGCAGTCCTCAGGGGGCTGGGGCCAACGTCCTGACTTTC.

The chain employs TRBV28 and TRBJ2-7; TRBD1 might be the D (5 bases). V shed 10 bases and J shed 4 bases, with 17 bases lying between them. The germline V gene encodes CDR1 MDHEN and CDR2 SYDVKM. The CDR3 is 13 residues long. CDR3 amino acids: CATKGVLGYEQYF. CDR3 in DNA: TGTGCCACAAAAGGGGTACTTGGGTACGAGCAGTACTTC.

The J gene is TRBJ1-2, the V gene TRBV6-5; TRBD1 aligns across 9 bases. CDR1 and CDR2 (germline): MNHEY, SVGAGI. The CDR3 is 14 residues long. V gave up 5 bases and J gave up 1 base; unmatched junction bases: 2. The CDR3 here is CASSRTGVNYGYTF. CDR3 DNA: TGTGCCAGCAGTAGGACAGGGGTTAACTATGGCTACACCTTC.

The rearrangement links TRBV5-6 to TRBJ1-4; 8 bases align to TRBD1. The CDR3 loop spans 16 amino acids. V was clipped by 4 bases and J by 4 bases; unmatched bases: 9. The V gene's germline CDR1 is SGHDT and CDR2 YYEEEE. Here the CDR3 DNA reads TGTGCCAGCAGCAGGGCAGGGGGCCGGTATAATGAAAAACTGTTTTTT. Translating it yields CASSRAGGRYNEKLFF.

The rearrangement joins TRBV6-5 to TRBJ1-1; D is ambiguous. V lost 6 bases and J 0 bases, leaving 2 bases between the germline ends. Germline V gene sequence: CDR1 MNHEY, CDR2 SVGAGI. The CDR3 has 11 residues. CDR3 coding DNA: TGTGCCAGCAGGATGAACACTGAAGCTTTCTTT. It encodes CASRMNTEAFF.

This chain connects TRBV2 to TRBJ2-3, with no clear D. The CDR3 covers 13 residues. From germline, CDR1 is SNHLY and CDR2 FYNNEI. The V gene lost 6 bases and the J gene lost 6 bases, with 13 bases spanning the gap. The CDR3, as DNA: TGTGCCAGCAGCGCTTCCCCGCGGGATACGCAGTATTTT. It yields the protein CASSASPRDTQYF.

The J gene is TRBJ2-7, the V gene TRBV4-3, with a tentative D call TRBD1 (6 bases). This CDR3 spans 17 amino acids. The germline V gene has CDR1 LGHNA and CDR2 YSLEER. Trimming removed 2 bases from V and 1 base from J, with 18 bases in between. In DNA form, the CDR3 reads TGCGCCAGCAGCCAATGGATGCCCGACAGGACTTCCTACGAGCAGTACTTC. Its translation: CASSQWMPDRTSYEQYF.